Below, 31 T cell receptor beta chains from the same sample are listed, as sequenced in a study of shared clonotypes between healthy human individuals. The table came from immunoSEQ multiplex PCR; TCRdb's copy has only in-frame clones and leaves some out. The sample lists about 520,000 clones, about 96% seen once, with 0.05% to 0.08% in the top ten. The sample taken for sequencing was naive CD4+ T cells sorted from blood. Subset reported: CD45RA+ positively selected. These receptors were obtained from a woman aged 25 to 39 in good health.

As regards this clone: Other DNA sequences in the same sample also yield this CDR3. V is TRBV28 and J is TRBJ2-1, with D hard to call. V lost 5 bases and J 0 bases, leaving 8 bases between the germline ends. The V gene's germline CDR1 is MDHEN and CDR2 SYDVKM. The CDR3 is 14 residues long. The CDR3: CASSLPSSYNEQFF. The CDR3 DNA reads TGTGCCAGCAGTCTACCAAGCTCCTACAATGAGCAGTTCTTC.

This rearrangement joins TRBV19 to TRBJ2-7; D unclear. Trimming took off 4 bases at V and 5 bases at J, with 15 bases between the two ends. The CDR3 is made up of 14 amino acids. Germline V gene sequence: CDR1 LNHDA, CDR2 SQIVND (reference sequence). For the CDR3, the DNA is TGTGCCAGTAGTACCAACCCGTCGCTAGACGAGCAGTACTTC. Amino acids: CASSTNPSLDEQYF.

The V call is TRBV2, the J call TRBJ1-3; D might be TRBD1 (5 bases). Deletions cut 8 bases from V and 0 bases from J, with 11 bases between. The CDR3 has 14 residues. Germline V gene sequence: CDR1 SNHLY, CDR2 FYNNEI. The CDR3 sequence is CASDQGYSGNTIYF. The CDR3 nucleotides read TGTGCCAGCGATCAGGGTTACTCTGGAAACACCATATATTTT.

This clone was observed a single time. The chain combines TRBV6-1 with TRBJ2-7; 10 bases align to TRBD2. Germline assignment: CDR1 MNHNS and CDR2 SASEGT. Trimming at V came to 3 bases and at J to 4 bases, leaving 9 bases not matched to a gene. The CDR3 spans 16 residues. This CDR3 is CASSERPSGRSYEQYF. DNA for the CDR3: TGTGCCAGCAGTGAGCGCCCTAGCGGGAGATCTTACGAGCAGTACTTC.

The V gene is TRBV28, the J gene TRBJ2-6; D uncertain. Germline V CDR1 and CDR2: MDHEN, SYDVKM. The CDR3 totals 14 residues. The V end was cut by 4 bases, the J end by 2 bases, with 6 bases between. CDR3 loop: CASSSPAGANVLTF. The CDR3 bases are TGTGCCAGCAGTTCCCCAGCTGGGGCCAACGTCCTGACTTTC.

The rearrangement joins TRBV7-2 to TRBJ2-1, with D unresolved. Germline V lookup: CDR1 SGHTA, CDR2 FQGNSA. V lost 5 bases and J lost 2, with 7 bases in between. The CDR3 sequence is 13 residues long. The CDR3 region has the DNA TGTGCCAGCAGCAAAAGGGCCTACAATGAGCAGTTCTTC. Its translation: CASSKRAYNEQFF.

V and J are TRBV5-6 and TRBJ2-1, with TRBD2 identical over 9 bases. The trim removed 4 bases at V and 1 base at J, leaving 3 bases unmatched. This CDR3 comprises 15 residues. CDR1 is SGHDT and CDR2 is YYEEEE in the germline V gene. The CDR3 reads CASSRAGGSYNEQFF. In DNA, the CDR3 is TGTGCCAGCAGCCGGGCGGGAGGGTCCTACAATGAGCAGTTCTTC.

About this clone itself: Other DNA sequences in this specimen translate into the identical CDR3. The CDR3 loop reads CASSPGTGTDTQYF. The CDR3, as DNA: TGCGCCAGCAGCCCCGGGACTGGCACAGATACGCAGTATTTT. The V gene is TRBV5-1, the J gene TRBJ2-3, with TRBD2 as a possible D gene (6 bases). This CDR3 is 14 amino acids long. Germline loops: CDR1 SGHRS, CDR2 YFSETQ. The V end lost 4 bases, the J end lost 1 base, and 10 bases lay between the germline ends.

CDR3 region: CASSANGANNQPQHF. DNA for the CDR3: TGTGCCAGCAGTGCCAATGGAGCAAACAATCAGCCCCAGCATTTT. The J gene is TRBJ1-5, the V gene TRBV28, with D unresolved. V was clipped by 5 bases and J by 3 bases, with 14 bases between them. Germline assignment: CDR1 MDHEN and CDR2 SYDVKM. The CDR3 runs 15 residues.

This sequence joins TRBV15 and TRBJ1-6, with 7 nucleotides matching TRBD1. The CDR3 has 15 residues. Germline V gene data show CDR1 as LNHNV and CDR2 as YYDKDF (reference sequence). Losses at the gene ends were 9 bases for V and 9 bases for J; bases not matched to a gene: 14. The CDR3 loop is CATQPGGVRSSPLHF. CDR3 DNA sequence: TGTGCCACACAGCCAGGGGGGGTTAGGAGTTCACCCCTCCACTTT.

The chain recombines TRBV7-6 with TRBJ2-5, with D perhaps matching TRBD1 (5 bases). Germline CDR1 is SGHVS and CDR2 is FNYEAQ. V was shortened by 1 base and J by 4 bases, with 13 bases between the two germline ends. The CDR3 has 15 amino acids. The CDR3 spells CASSLGPLRGETQYF. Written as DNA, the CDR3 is TGTGCCAGCAGCTTAGGCCCCTTAAGGGGAGAGACCCAGTACTTC.

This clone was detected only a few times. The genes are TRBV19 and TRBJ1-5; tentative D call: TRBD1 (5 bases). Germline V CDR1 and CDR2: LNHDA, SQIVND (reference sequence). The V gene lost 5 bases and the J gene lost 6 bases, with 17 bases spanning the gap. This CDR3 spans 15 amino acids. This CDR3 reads CASSPGPFASQPQHF. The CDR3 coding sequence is TGTGCCAGTAGTCCGGGGCCCTTCGCCAGTCAGCCCCAGCATTTT. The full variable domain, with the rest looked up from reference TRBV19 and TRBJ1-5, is DGGITQSPKYLFRKEGQNVTLSCEQNLNHDAMYWYRQDPGQGLRLIYYSQIVNDFQKGDIAEGYSVSREKKESFPLTVTSAQKNPTAFYLCASSPGPFASQPQHFGDGTRLSIL.

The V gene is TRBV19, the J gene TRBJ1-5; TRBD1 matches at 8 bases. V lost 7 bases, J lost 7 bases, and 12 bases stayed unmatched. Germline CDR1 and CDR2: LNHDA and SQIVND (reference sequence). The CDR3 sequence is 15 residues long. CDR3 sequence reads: CASKPGQVLGQPQHF. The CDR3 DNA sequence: TGTGCCAGTAAACCGGGACAGGTTTTGGGACAGCCCCAGCATTTT.

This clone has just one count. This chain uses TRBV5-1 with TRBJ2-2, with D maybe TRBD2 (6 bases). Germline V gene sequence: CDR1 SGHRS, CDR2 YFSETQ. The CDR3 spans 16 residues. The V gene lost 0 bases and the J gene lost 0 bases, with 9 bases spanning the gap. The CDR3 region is CASSLERASNTGELFF. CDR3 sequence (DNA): TGCGCCAGCAGCTTGGAGCGGGCCTCGAACACCGGGGAGCTGTTTTTT.

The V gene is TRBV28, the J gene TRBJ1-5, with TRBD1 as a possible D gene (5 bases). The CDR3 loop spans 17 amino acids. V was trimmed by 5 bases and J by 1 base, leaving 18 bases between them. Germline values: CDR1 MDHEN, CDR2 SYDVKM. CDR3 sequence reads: CASSLRLDSQSNQPQHF. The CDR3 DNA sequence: TGTGCCAGCAGTCTAAGGTTAGACAGCCAGAGCAATCAGCCCCAGCATTTT.

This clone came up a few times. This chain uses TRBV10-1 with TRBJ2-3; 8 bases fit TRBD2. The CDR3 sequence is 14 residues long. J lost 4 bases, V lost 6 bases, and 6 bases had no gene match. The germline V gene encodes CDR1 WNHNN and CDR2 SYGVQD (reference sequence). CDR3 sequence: CASRPAGVPDTQYF. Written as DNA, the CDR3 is TGCGCCAGCAGGCCAGCGGGAGTACCAGATACGCAGTATTTT.

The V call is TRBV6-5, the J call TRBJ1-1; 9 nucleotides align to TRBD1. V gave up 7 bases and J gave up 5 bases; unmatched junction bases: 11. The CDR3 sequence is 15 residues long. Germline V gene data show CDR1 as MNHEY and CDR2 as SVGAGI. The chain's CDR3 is CASTSPDRGRTEAFF. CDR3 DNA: TGTGCCAGCACCTCCCCGGACAGGGGTAGGACTGAAGCTTTCTTT.

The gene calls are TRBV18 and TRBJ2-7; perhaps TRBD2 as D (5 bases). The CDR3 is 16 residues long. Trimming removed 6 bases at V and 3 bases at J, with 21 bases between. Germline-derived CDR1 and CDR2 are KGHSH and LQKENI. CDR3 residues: CASSPMAGLRFYEQYF. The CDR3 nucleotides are TGTGCCAGCTCTCCAATGGCGGGCCTACGATTCTACGAGCAGTACTTC. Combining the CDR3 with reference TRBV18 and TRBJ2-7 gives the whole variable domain NAGVMQNPRHLVRRRGQEARLRCSPMKGHSHVYWYRQLPEEGLKFMVYLQKENIIDESGMPKERFSAEFPKEGPSILRIQQVVRGDSAAYFCASSPMAGLRFYEQYFGPGTRLTVT.

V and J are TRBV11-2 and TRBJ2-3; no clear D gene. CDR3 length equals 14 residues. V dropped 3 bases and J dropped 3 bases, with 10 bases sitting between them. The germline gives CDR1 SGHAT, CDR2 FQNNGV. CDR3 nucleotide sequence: TGTGCCAGCAGCTTTGGGGAAAAGACAGATACGCAGTATTTT. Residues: CASSFGEKTDTQYF.

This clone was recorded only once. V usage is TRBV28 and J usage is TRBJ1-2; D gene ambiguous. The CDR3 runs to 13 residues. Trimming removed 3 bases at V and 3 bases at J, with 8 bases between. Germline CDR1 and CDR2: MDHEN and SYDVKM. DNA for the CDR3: TGTGCCAGCAGTTTTGTGAGGGACTATGGCTACACCTTC. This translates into CASSFVRDYGYTF.

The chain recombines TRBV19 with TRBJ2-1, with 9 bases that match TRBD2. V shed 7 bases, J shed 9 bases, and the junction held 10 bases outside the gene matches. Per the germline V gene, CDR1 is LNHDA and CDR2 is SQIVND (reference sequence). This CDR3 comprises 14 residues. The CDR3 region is CASNGGRVGPEQFF. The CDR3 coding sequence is TGTGCCAGTAACGGCGGGAGGGTTGGGCCTGAGCAGTTCTTC.

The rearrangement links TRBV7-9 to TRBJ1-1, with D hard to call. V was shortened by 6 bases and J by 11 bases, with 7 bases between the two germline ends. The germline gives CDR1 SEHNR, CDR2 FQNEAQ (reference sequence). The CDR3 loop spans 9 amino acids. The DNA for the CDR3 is TGTGCCAGCAGGCCTACGGCTTTCTTT. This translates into CASRPTAFF.

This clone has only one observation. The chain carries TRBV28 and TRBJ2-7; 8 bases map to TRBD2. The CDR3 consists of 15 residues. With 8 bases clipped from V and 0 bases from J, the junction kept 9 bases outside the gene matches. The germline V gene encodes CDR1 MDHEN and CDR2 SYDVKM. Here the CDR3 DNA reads TGTGCCAGCGGATTAGATCTAGCGGGCTCCTACGAGCAGTACTTC. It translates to CASGLDLAGSYEQYF.

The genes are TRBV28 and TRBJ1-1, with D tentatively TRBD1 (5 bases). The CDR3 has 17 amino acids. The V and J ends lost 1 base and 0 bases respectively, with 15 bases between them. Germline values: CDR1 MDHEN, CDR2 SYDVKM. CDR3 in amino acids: CASSLSSVWGMNTEAFF. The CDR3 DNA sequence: TGTGCCAGCAGTTTATCTTCAGTGTGGGGCATGAACACTGAAGCTTTCTTT.

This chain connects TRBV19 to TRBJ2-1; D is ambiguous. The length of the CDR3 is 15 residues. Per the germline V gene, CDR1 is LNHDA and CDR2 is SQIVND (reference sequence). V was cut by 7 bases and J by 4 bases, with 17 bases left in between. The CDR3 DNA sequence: TGTGCCAGTACCTACGGGTCGTCCTCTTACAATGAGCAGTTCTTC. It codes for CASTYGSSSYNEQFF.

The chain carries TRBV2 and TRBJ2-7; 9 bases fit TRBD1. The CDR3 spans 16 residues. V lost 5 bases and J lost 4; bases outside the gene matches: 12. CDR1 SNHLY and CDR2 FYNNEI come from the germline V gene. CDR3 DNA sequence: TGTGCCAGCAGTCCACTCACAGGGGGCGTAGAGTACGAGCAGTACTTC. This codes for CASSPLTGGVEYEQYF.

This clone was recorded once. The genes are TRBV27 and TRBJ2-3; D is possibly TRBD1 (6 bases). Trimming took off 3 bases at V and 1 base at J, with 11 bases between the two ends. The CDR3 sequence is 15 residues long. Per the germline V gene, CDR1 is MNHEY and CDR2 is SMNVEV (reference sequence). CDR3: CASSFTGTRTDTQYF. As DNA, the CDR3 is TGTGCCAGCAGTTTTACAGGGACCCGCACAGATACGCAGTATTTT.

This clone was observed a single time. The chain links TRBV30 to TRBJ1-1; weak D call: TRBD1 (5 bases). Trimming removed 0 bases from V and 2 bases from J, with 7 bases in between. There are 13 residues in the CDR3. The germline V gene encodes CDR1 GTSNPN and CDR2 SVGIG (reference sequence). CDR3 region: CAWSVGVNTEAFF. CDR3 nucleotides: TGTGCCTGGAGTGTAGGGGTTAACACTGAAGCTTTCTTT.

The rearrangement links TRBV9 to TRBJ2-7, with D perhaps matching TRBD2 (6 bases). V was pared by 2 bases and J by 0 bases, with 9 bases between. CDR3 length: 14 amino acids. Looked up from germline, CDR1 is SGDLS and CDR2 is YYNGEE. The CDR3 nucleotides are TGTGCCAGCAGCGTGGGACTGTCCTCCTACGAGCAGTACTTC. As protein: CASSVGLSSYEQYF. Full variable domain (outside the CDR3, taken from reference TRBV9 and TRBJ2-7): DSGVTQTPKHLITATGQRVTLRCSPRSGDLSVYWYQQSLDQGLQFLIQYYNGEERAKGNILERFSAQQFPDLHSELNLSSLELGDSALYFCASSVGLSSYEQYFGPGTRLTVT.

The CDR3 protein is CASSIRSAYSNQPQHF. The CDR3 DNA reads as TGTGCCAGTAGTATACGGTCAGCATATAGCAATCAGCCCCAGCATTTT. The chain combines TRBV19 with TRBJ1-5; D is undetermined. Deletions cut 2 bases from V and 0 bases from J, with 11 bases between. Germline values: CDR1 LNHDA, CDR2 SQIVND (reference sequence). The CDR3 consists of 16 residues.

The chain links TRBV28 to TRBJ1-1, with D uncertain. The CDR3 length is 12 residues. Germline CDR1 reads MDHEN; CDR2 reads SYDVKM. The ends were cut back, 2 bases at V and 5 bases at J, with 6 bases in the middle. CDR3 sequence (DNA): TGTGCCAGCAGTTTAAGAGGGACTGAAGCTTTCTTT. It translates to CASSLRGTEAFF. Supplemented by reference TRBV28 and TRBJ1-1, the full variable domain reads DVKVTQSSRYLVKRTGEKVFLECVQDMDHENMFWYRQDPGLGLRLIYFSYDVKMKEKGDIPEGYSVSREKKERFSLILESASTNQTSMYLCASSLRGTEAFFGQGTRLTVV.